One T cell receptor beta chain is described in this entry. This entry comes from a study of blood T cell repertoires in COVID-19. Among Cohort 3 donors, those recovered had two negative PCRs, clearance, or symptom resolution. TCRdb's copy holds only in-frame clones and misses some; the assay was immunoSEQ multiplex PCR. The table has about 320,000 clones, 80% to 90% seen once; the top ten hold about 8.9%. V was pared by 4 bases and J by 5 bases, with 12 bases between. Germline loops: CDR1 SGHRS, CDR2 YFSETQ. CDR3 length: 13 residues. The gene calls are TRBV5-1 and TRBJ2-5; no clear D gene. The sequenced sample was PBMCs or T cells enriched from blood (not recorded which). The source is a woman younger than 30 who had recovered from COVID-19. The CDR3 DNA sequence: TGCGCCAGCAGCCCGACATCGATGGAGACCCAGTACTTC. This gives the protein CASSPTSMETQYF.